This T cell receptor beta chain appears in the sequencing data of a study of blood T cell repertoires in COVID-19. In the study overall: Spain, Italy and the United States supplied samples that represented acute and convalescent COVID-19. PBMCs, B-cell-depleted T cells, or T cells provided the cDNA or gDNA that made up the material.

V lost 3 bases and J 0 bases, leaving 9 bases between the germline ends. The CDR3 runs 15 residues. The germline V gene encodes CDR1 SGHVS and CDR2 FNYEAQ. Participants' own reports of clinical history determined their cohort assignment. Recovery meant two consecutive negative NP/OP PCR tests, professional clearance, or resolved symptoms. Repertoires were generated with immunoSEQ multiplex PCR, while TCRdb's copy carries only in-frame clones and drops some. The sample has 210,000 or so clones, roughly nine tenths seen once. V gene TRBV7-6 combines with J gene TRBJ1-5, with D tentatively TRBD1 (5 bases). The sample taken for sequencing was PBMCs or T cells enriched from blood (not recorded which). This TCR came from a man aged 25-40 years who had recovered from COVID-19. In DNA form, the CDR3 reads TGTGCCAGCAGCTTGTCAGGGAATAGCAATCAGCCCCAGCATTTT. Translation gives CASSLSGNSNQPQHF.